This T cell receptor (beta chain) stems from a study of blood T cell repertoires in COVID-19. With 0 bases removed from V and 2 bases from J, the gap between germline ends came to 8 bases. Germline CDR1 reads SGHRS; CDR2 reads YFSETQ. The CDR3 is 14 amino acids. Repertoires were generated with immunoSEQ multiplex PCR, while TCRdb's copy carries only in-frame clones and drops some. The sample includes 130,000 to 150,000 clones, 75% to 90% of them seen just once. This sequence joins TRBV5-1 and TRBJ2-5; D is unresolved. This receptor was identified in a woman between 45 and 65 years old with acute or convalescent COVID-19. Sequencing was carried out using peripheral blood. Written as DNA, the CDR3 is TGCGCCAGCAGCTTGGGTGTCCAGCAAGAGACCCAGTACTTC. It yields the protein CASSLGVQQETQYF.